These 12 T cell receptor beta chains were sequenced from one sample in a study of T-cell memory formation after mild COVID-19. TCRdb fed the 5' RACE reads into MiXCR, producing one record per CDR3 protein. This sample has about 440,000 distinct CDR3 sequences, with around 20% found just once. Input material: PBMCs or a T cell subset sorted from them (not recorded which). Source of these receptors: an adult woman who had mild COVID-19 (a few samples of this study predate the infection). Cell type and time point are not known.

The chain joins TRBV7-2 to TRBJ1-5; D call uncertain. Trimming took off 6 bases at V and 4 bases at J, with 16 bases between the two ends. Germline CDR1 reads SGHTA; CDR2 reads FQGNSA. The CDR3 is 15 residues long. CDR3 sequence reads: CASRPAAGLNQPQHF. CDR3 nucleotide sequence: TGTGCCAGCAGGCCAGCAGCCGGGTTGAATCAGCCCCAGCATTTT.

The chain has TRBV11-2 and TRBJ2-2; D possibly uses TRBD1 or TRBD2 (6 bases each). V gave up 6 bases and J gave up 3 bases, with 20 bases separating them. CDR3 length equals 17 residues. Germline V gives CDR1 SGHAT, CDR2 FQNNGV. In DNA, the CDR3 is TGTGCCAGCAGAAACCTAAAGTGGGGGGCCCACACCGGGGAGCTGTTTTTT. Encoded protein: CASRNLKWGAHTGELFF. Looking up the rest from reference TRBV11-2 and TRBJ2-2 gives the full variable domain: EAGVAQSPRYKIIEKRQSVAFWCNPISGHATLYWYQQILGQGPKLLIQFQNNGVVDDSQLPKDRFSAERLKGVDSTLKIQPAKLEDSAVYLCASRNLKWGAHTGELFFGEGSRLTVL.

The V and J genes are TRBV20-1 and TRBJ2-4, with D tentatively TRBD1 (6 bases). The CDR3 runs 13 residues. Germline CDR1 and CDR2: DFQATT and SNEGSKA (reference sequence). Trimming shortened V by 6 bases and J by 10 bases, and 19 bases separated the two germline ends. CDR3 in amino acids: CSARDTRKGIQYF. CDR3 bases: TGCAGTGCCAGGGACACAAGGAAGGGAATTCAGTACTTC.

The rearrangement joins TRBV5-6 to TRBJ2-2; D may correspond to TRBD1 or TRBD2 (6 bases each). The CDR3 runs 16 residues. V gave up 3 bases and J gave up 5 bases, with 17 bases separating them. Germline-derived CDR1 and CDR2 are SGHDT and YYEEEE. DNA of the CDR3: TGTGCCAGCAGCTCCTTCGGGGGCCTAAGAACCGGGGAGCTGTTTTTT. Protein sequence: CASSSFGGLRTGELFF.

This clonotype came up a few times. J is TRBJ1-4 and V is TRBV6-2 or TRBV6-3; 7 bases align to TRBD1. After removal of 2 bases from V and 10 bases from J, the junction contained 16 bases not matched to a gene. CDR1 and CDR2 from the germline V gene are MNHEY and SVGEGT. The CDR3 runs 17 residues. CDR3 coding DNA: TGTGCCAGCAGTTACGGTGGACAGGAAGGGTTCGGCGGAAAACTGTTTTTT. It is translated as CASSYGGQEGFGGKLFF.

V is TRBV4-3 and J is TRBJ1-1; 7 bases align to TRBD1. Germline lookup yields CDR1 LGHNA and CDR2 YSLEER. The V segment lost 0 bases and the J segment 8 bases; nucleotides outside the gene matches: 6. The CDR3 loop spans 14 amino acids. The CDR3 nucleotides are TGCGCCAGCAGCCAAGATGCAGGGGGAATCGAAGCTTTCTTT. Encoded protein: CASSQDAGGIEAFF.

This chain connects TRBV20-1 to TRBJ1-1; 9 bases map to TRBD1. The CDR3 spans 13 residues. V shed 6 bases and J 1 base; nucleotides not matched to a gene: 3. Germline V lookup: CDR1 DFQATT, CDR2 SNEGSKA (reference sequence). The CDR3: CSALDRGNTEAFF. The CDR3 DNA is TGCAGTGCACTGGACAGGGGGAACACTGAAGCTTTCTTT.

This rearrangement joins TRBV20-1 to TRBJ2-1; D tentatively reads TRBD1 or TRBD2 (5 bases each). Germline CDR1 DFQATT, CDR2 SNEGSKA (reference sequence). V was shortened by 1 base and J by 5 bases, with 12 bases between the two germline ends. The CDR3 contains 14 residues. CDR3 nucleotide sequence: TGCAGTGCTAGAGCCCCGGGGCAGGACAATGAGCAGTTCTTC. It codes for CSARAPGQDNEQFF.

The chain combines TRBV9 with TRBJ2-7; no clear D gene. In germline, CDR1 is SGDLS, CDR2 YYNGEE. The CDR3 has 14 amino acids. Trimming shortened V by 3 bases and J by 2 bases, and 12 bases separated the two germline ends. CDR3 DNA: TGTGCCAGCAGCGCTTGGACCGGCGCCTACGAGCAGTACTTC. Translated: CASSAWTGAYEQYF.

The CDR3 region has the DNA TGTGCCAGCAGCTCCGGGGCGGCCTACGAGCAGTACTTC. Translating gives CASSSGAAYEQYF. The J gene is TRBJ2-7, the V gene TRBV5-4; D is possibly TRBD1 or TRBD2 (5 bases each). This CDR3 is 13 amino acids long. CDR1 and CDR2 (germline): SGHNT, YYREEE (reference sequence). Trimming removed 3 bases from V and 2 bases from J, with 9 bases in between.

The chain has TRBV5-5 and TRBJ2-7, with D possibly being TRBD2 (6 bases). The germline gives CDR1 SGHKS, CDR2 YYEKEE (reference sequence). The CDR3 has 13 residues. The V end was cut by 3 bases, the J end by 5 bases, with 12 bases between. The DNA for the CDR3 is TGTGCCAGCAGCTCTCCCTCGGGAGACGAGCAGTACTTC. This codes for CASSSPSGDEQYF.

CDR3 DNA sequence: TGTGCCAGCAGCTCCTTCTCTTCCGACCAAGAGACCCAGTACTTC. Translating it yields CASSSFSSDQETQYF. The chain couples TRBV13 to TRBJ2-5; D unresolved. The germline V gene has CDR1 PRHDT and CDR2 FYEKMQ (reference sequence). The length of the CDR3 is 15 residues. V lost 4 bases, J lost 0 bases, and 12 bases lay in between.